This TCR beta chain was found in a study of cytomegalovirus exposure and HLA in healthy donors. The PCR was carried out with 60 Vbeta primers and 13 Jbeta primers. This table comes from immunoSEQ multiplex PCR, and its TCRdb copy is limited to in-frame clones, with some not included. The sample shows tens of thousands of clones, and 0.58% sits with its ten largest clones. CDR3 length: 16 amino acids. The V and J ends lost 3 bases and 9 bases, in that order; junction bases with no gene match: 13. Germline V lookup: CDR1 KGHSH, CDR2 LQKENI. Study observations and caveats: Cytomegalovirus-associated TCR beta chains were listed, numbering 150 to 200. The authors later linked a missense DCLRE1C variant to TCR beta V- and J-gene trimming.

About this clone: The antigen remains undetermined.

Sequencing was carried out using PBMCs. This receptor was obtained from a man between 50 and 59 years old in good health and CMV-seronegative. J is TRBJ2-1 and V is TRBV18; 8 nucleotides match TRBD1. CDR3 sequence reads: CASSPPGQANGGEQFF. The CDR3 DNA sequence: TGTGCCAGCTCACCCCCGGGACAGGCAAACGGGGGTGAGCAGTTCTTC. Supplemented by reference TRBV18 and TRBJ2-1, the full variable domain reads NAGVMQNPRHLVRRRGQEARLRCSPMKGHSHVYWYRQLPEEGLKFMVYLQKENIIDESGMPKERFSAEFPKEGPSILRIQQVVRGDSAAYFCASSPPGQANGGEQFFGPGTRLTVL.